This is a list of T cell receptor beta chains from one sample in a study of T cell repertoires in cytomegalovirus infection. These receptors have no known antigen. TCRdb ran MiXCR on the reads and lists one entry per CDR3 protein. This sample carries some 270,000 distinct CDR3 sequences, 22% of them seen once, and the ten largest clones take approximately 19%. This sample comprised cultured PBMCs, obtained from culture after CMV antigen stimulation. The receptors derive from a human donor in good health (CMV status not recorded). Some clones in this sample may be carry-over from other donors' samples. The conserved cysteine and the conserved F or W are not part of the CDR3 here. The order of the fields is V gene, D gene, J gene, CDR3 protein. A D gene is named only where the DNA matches it firmly.

TRBV7-9	-	TRBJ1-1	ASSASGGEAF
TRBV7-2	-	TRBJ1-2	ASSSTGGGYT
TRBV6-1	-	TRBJ2-1	ATISLRVVHEQF
TRBV7-9	-	TRBJ1-1	ASSFPGRLNTEAF
TRBV6-5	-	TRBJ1-1	ASSPLWKMNTEAF
TRBV7-9	-	TRBJ1-5	ASSLGTSGFNQPQH
TRBV7-2	-	TRBJ2-5	ASSLISTQETQY
TRBV3-1	-	TRBJ2-5	ASSQDFIGDPSQY
TRBV12-3/TRBV12-4	-	TRBJ2-7	ASSSWNFGDYEQY
TRBV28	TRBD1	TRBJ1-5	ASSLDRGHQPQH
TRBV6-5	-	TRBJ2-7	ASSYSGENEQY
TRBV7-2	-	TRBJ2-1	ASSLAGWGNEQF
TRBV28	-	TRBJ2-3	ASSEAPPSGSSTDTQY
TRBV27	-	TRBJ1-1	ASSLGRWAEAF
TRBV20-1	-	TRBJ2-7	SAQSERDEQY
TRBV15	TRBD2	TRBJ2-3	ATSRDGGGFSTDTQY